This T cell receptor beta chain derives from a study of monozygotic twins with inflammatory bowel disease. Germline assignment: CDR1 MNHEY and CDR2 SVGEGT. This CDR3 spans 17 amino acids. With regard to this clonotype: The antigen is unknown.

TCRdb re-called the 5' RACE reads and shows each CDR3 protein once, DNA omitted. This sample contains some 440,000 distinct CDR3 sequences. Study-wide results and caveats: Twins with IBD had fewer clonotypes in common with others than healthy twins, particularly during disease activity.

The chain employs TRBV6-2 or TRBV6-3 and TRBJ1-6; TCRdb's D call, TRBD1, is unchecked because there is no DNA. Sequenced input: blood. This TCR was sampled from a human donor with ulcerative colitis or Crohn's disease, or a healthy co-twin of an affected twin (not recorded which). The CDR3: CASSYSRSGSDNSPLHF.